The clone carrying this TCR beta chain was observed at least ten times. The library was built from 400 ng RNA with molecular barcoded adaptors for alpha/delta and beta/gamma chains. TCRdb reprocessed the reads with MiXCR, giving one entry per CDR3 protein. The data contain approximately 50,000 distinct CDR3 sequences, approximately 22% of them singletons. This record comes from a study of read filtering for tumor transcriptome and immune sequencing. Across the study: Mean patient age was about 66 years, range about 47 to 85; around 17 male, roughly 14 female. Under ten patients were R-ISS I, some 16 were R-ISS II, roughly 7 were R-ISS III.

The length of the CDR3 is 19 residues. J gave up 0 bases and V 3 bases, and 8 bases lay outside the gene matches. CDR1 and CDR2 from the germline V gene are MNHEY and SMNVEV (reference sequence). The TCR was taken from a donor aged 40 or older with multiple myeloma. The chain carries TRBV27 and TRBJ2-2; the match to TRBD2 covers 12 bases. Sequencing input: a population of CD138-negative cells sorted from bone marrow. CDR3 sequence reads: CASSFRLAGGFANTGELFF. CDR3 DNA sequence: TGTGCCAGCAGTTTTCGTCTAGCGGGGGGGTTCGCGAACACCGGGGAGCTGTTTTTT.